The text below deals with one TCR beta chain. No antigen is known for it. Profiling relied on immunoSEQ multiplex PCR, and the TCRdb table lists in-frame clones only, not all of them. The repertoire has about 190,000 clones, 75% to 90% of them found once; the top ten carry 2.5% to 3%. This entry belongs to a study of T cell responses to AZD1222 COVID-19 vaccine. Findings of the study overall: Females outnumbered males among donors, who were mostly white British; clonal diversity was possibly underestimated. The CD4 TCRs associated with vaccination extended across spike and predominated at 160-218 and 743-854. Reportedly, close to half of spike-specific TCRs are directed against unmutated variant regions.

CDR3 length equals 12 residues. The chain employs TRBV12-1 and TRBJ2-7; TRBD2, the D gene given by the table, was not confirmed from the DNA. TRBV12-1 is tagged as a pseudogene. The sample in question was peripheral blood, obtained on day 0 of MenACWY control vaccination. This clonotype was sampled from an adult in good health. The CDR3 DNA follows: TGTGCCAGCAGCTTTGTCCGGTACGAGCAGTACTTC. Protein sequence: CASSFVRYEQYF.